Following are 4 T cell receptor beta chains from one sample sequenced in a study of blood T cell repertoires in COVID-19. Produced via immunoSEQ multiplex PCR; TCRdb's table is partial and in-frame only. The profile shows 39,000 or so clones, around 81% of them singletons. Sequencing was performed on peripheral blood. Source of these receptors: a man between 40 and 49 years old with active or convalescent COVID-19.

The chain has TRBV5-1 and TRBJ1-1; D ambiguous. CDR1 is SGHRS, CDR2 YFSETQ, per germline. The CDR3 totals 15 residues. Trimming left V 5 bases short and J 2 bases short, with 16 bases between. CDR3 DNA: TGCGCCAGCAGGAGGGAACCTCAAACAAACACTGAAGCTTTCTTT. Translation gives CASRREPQTNTEAFF. The complete variable domain, with remaining parts taken from reference TRBV5-1 and TRBJ1-1, reads KAGVTQTPRYLIKTRGQQVTLSCSPISGHRSVSWYQQTPGQGLQFLFEYFSETQRNKGNFPGRFSGRQFSNSRSEMNVSTLELGDSALYLCASRREPQTNTEAFFGQGTRLTVV.

The chain recombines TRBV7-9 with TRBJ1-3, with 7 bases fitting TRBD1. Germline V lookup: CDR1 SEHNR, CDR2 FQNEAQ (reference sequence). Losses at the gene ends were 5 bases for V and 4 bases for J; bases not matched to a gene: 11. The CDR3 runs 16 residues. This CDR3 is CASSRGTDSLGNTIYF. CDR3 sequence (DNA): TGTGCCAGCAGCCGAGGGACAGACTCTCTGGGAAACACCATATATTTT.

The chain uses TRBV11-2 and TRBJ1-5; D remains ambiguous. The CDR3 is made up of 13 amino acids. Germline CDR1 SGHAT, CDR2 FQNNGV. V lost 2 bases, J lost 4 bases, and 6 bases lay in between. CDR3 in DNA: TGTGCCAGCAGCTTACTTCAGAATCAGCCCCAGCATTTT. Its protein is CASSLLQNQPQHF.

The J gene is TRBJ2-2, the V gene TRBV7-2; no definite D call. Per germline, CDR1 SGHTA and CDR2 FQGNSA. V was pared by 4 bases and J by 8 bases, with 5 bases between. This CDR3 has 11 residues. DNA of the CDR3: TGTGCCAGCAGCTCCTATGGGGAGCTGTTTTTT. Protein: CASSSYGELFF.